This paragraph covers one T cell receptor beta chain sequence. What it recognizes is unknown. This sample was included in a study of persistence of HIV-infected CD4 T cells. The CDR3 loop spans 13 amino acids. CDR1 is LNHDA and CDR2 is SQIVND in the germline V gene (reference sequence). Trimming cost V 8 bases and J 3 bases; bases outside gene matches: 5. Sequencing used immunoSEQ version 4 in survey mode. Genomic DNA was diluted to 10 ng/uL, up to roughly 1 ug per sample. The protocol was immunoSEQ multiplex PCR, while the TCRdb copy is restricted to in-frame clones and leaves out a portion. Among about 13,000 clones listed, less than 70% were seen once. Cells were stimulated with overlapping HIV-1 Gag 15-mer peptides. Sorting selected CD4+ T cells upregulating both CD40 ligand and CD69.

The origin of this receptor is an adult man with HIV who was CMV-seropositive. The rearrangement joins TRBV19 to TRBJ2-7; 9 bases are a match to TRBD1. Sequencing used CD4+ T cells sorted from PBMCs after roughly 18-hour stimulation, obtained from a patient who received antiretroviral therapy. CDR3 protein: CASSDRGFYEQYF. DNA for the CDR3: TGTGCCAGTTCAGACAGGGGGTTCTACGAGCAGTACTTC. Based on the CDR3 plus reference TRBV19 and TRBJ2-7, the full variable domain is DGGITQSPKYLFRKEGQNVTLSCEQNLNHDAMYWYRQDPGQGLRLIYYSQIVNDFQKGDIAEGYSVSREKKESFPLTVTSAQKNPTAFYLCASSDRGFYEQYFGPGTRLTVT.